Listed here are 15 T cell receptor beta chains from one sample, sequenced in a study of T-cell memory formation after mild COVID-19 (dated by TCRdb to the early 2020s). Library construction relied on 5' RACE. Instrument on record: Illumina NovaSeq 6000. Using fastp at Q25 and MiXCR, TCRdb reprocessed the public reads and kept productive beta chains. Every distinct CDR3 protein forms one entry, paired with its most common genes and DNA. The table for this sample lists a few hundred thousand distinct CDR3 sequences; less than 25% of them were counted only once. Approximately 8.4% of the sample is taken by the ten largest. The sample taken for sequencing was PBMCs or a T cell subset sorted from them (not recorded which). These receptors all stem from an adult woman who had mild COVID-19 (a few samples of this study predate the infection). The sample titles of this study are shuffled in the database, so cell type and time point are left out; the donor was told from shared clones.

V is TRBV12-3 or TRBV12-4 and J is TRBJ2-1; 12 bases are a match to TRBD2. The CDR3 runs 17 residues. Trimming cost V 6 bases and J 4 bases; bases outside gene matches: 10. CDR3 region: CASRGNLAGGQYNEQFF. The CDR3, as DNA: TGTGCCAGCAGAGGAAACCTAGCGGGAGGGCAATACAATGAGCAGTTCTTC.

The rearrangement joins TRBV24-1 to TRBJ2-2, with D unresolved. V was pared by 7 bases and J by 4 bases, with 21 bases between. CDR1 is KGHDR, CDR2 SFDVKD, per germline. The CDR3 spans 17 residues. This CDR3 is CATRGSLLQPGTGELFF. In DNA form, the CDR3 reads TGTGCCACCAGGGGGTCCCTTCTACAGCCGGGCACCGGGGAGCTGTTTTTT.

The rearrangement joins TRBV6-2 or TRBV6-3 to TRBJ2-1, with D perhaps matching TRBD2 (6 bases). Trimming pared 2 bases from V and 5 bases from J, leaving 16 bases between. Germline V lookup: CDR1 MNHEY, CDR2 SVGEGT. The CDR3 totals 16 residues. CDR3 protein: CASSYPPPTSHNEQFF. CDR3 nucleotides: TGTGCCAGCAGTTACCCCCCACCCACTAGCCACAATGAGCAGTTCTTC.

In DNA, the CDR3 is TGTGCCAGCAGCTCGGACAGAGTGAATGAAAAACTGTTTTTT. This sequence encodes CASSSDRVNEKLFF. The chain has TRBV7-2 and TRBJ1-4, with D perhaps matching TRBD1 (6 bases). Trimming shortened V by 4 bases and J by 5 bases, and 11 bases separated the two germline ends. This CDR3 spans 14 amino acids. The germline gives CDR1 SGHTA, CDR2 FQGNSA.

This clonotype was counted many times. The chain uses TRBV12-3 or TRBV12-4 and TRBJ2-6; 8 nucleotides match TRBD2. V dropped 10 bases and J dropped 3; count of bases not matched to a gene: 2. This CDR3 contains 13 residues. This CDR3 reads CATGGVGANVLTF. For the CDR3, the DNA is TGTGCCACCGGGGGGGTTGGGGCCAACGTCCTGACTTTC.

This clonotype was found a few times. This chain links TRBV7-2 with TRBJ2-2, with TRBD2 identical over 8 bases. There are 17 residues in the CDR3. Losses at the gene ends were 3 bases for V and 2 bases for J; bases not matched to a gene: 8. CDR1 and CDR2 (germline): SGHTA, FQGNSA. The CDR3 DNA follows: TGTGCCAGCAGCTTTCGGACGGGAGGGTTAAACACCGGGGAGCTGTTTTTT. This codes for CASSFRTGGLNTGELFF. Looking up the rest from reference TRBV7-2 and TRBJ2-2 gives the full variable domain: GAGVSQSPSNKVTEKGKDVELRCDPISGHTALYWYRQSLGQGLEFLIYFQGNSAPDKSGLPSDRFSAERTGGSVSTLTIQRTQQEDSAVYLCASSFRTGGLNTGELFFGEGSRLTVL.

This clonotype was counted many times. V usage is TRBV20-1 and J usage is TRBJ2-7, with TRBD2 matching 8 bases. This CDR3 has 14 residues. Germline CDR1 is DFQATT and CDR2 is SNEGSKA (reference sequence). Unmatched junction bases numbered 5, after V lost 4 bases and J lost 0 bases. DNA of the CDR3: TGCAGTGCTATCAGCGGGGGCCTCTCCTACGAGCAGTACTTC. Amino acid sequence: CSAISGGLSYEQYF.

This clonotype showed up just a few times. The chain recombines TRBV4-1 with TRBJ1-2, with D possibly being TRBD1 (5 bases). The CDR3 has 16 amino acids. Germline assignment: CDR1 MGHRA and CDR2 YSYEKL. V lost 4 bases and J lost 2, with 17 bases in between. The CDR3 sequence is CASSLGTGLSNYGYTF. In DNA form, the CDR3 reads TGCGCCAGCAGCCTGGGAACGGGACTGAGCAACTATGGCTACACCTTC.

This clonotype showed up just a few times. The chain recombines TRBV23-1 with TRBJ1-5; possibly TRBD1 for D (6 bases). TRBV23-1 is filed as an ORF, its function uncertain. Trimming cost V 6 bases and J 9 bases, with 21 bases left between them. The CDR3 is 15 residues long. CDR3 DNA: TGCGCCAGCAGACCAGGGGCCGCGGCGATTCGGCCCCAGCATTTT. Translating it yields CASRPGAAAIRPQHF.

The chain is built from TRBV2 and TRBJ1-2; possible D gene TRBD1, 6 bases. CDR3 length equals 13 residues. V was clipped by 11 bases and J by 8 bases, with 21 bases between them. Germline V gene data show CDR1 as SNHLY and CDR2 as FYNNEI. The CDR3 protein is CAVVPQGFGGYTF. CDR3 bases: TGTGCCGTCGTCCCACAGGGATTCGGCGGCTACACCTTC.

This clonotype was observed a handful of times. The rearrangement links TRBV6-5 to TRBJ2-2; no definite D call. In germline, CDR1 is MNHEY, CDR2 SVGAGI. CDR3 length equals 17 residues. Trimming cost V 0 bases and J 6 bases, with 17 bases left between them. The CDR3 DNA reads TGTGCCAGCAGTTACTCGATTCTGTGGGAACAGCCCGGGGAGCTGTTTTTT. It codes for CASSYSILWEQPGELFF.

V and J are TRBV20-1 and TRBJ1-4, with TRBD1 as a possible D gene (5 bases). Trimming shortened V by 0 bases and J by 10 bases, and 18 bases separated the two germline ends. The CDR3 runs to 15 residues. In germline, CDR1 is DFQATT, CDR2 SNEGSKA (reference sequence). The chain's CDR3 is CSARERPGPRGKLFF. For the CDR3, the DNA is TGCAGTGCTAGAGAGCGACCGGGACCCCGAGGAAAACTGTTTTTT.

The chain employs TRBV4-2 and TRBJ2-1; no clear D. The CDR3 spans 12 residues. Trimming pared 3 bases from V and 8 bases from J, leaving 8 bases between. Germline V gene lookup returns CDR1 LGHNA and CDR2 YNFKEQ. The DNA for the CDR3 is TGTGCCAGCAGCCATGGTAGACATGAGCAGTTCTTC. Its translation is CASSHGRHEQFF.

V usage is TRBV5-4 and J usage is TRBJ2-1, with D possibly being TRBD1 (6 bases). The CDR3 is 12 residues long. In germline, CDR1 is SGHNT, CDR2 YYREEE (reference sequence). The V end lost 3 bases, the J end lost 5 bases, and 6 bases lay between the germline ends. The CDR3 sequence is CASSWDNNEQFF. In DNA form, the CDR3 reads TGTGCCAGCAGCTGGGACAACAATGAGCAGTTCTTC.

The chain recombines TRBV24-1 with TRBJ2-5; D is undetermined. CDR3 length: 17 amino acids. Germline lookup yields CDR1 KGHDR and CDR2 SFDVKD. Trimming cost V 1 base and J 1 base, with 15 bases left between them. DNA for the CDR3: TGTGCCACCAGTGATTTCCTCCCAGACCGGATCCAAGAGACCCAGTACTTC. Translating it yields CATSDFLPDRIQETQYF.